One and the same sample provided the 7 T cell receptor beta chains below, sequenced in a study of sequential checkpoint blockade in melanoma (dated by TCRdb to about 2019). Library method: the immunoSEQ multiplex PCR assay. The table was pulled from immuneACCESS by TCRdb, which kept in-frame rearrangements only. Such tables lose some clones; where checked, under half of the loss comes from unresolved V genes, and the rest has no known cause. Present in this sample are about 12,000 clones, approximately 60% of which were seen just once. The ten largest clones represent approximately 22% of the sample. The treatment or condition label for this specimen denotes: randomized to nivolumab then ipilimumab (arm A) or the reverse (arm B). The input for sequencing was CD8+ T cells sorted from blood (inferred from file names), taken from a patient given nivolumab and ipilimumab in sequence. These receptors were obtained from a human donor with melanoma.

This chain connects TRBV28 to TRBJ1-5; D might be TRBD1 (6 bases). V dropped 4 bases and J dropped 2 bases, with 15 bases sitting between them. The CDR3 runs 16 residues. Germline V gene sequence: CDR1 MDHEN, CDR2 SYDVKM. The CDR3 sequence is CASSWRLTGGNQPQHF. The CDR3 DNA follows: TGTGCCAGCAGTTGGAGATTGACAGGAGGCAATCAGCCCCAGCATTTT. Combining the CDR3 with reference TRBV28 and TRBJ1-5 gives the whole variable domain DVKVTQSSRYLVKRTGEKVFLECVQDMDHENMFWYRQDPGLGLRLIYFSYDVKMKEKGDIPEGYSVSREKKERFSLILESASTNQTSMYLCASSWRLTGGNQPQHFGDGTRLSIL.

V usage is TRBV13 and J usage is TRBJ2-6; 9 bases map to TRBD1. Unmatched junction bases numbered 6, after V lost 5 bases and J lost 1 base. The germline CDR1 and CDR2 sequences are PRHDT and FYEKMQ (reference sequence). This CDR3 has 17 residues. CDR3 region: CASSPTGGRSGANVLTF. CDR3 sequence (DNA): TGTGCCAGCAGCCCGACAGGGGGTCGGTCTGGGGCCAACGTCCTGACTTTC.

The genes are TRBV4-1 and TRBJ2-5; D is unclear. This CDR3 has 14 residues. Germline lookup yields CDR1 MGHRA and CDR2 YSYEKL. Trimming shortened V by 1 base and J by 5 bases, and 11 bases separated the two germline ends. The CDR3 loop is CASSQVLAGETQYF. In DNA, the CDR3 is TGCGCCAGCAGCCAAGTGTTAGCTGGGGAGACCCAGTACTTC.

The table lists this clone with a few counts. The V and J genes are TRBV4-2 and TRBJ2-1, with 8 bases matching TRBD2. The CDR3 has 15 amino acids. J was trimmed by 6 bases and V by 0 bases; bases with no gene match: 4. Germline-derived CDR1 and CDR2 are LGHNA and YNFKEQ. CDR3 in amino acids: CASSQEAGGINEQFF. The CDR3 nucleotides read TGTGCCAGCAGCCAAGAGGCGGGGGGAATCAATGAGCAGTTCTTC.

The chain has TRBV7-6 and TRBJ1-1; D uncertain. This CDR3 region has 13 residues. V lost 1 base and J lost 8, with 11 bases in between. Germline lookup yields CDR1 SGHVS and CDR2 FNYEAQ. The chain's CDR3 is CASSLEAGSEAFF. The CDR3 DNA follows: TGTGCCAGCAGCTTAGAGGCAGGTTCCGAAGCTTTCTTT.

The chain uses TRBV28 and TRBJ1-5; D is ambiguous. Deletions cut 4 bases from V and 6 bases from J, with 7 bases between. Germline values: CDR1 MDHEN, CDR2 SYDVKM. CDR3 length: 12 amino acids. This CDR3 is CASSYSIQPQHF. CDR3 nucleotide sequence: TGTGCCAGCAGTTACTCAATTCAGCCCCAGCATTTT.

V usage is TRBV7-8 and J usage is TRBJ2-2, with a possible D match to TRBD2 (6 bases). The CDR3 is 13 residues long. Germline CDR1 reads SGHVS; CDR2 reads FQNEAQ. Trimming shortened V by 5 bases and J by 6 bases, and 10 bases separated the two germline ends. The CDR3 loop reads CASSPTSPGELFF. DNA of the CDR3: TGTGCCAGCAGCCCGACTAGTCCCGGGGAGCTGTTTTTT.